Included here is one TCR beta chain sequence, with context. The sample originates from a study of blood T cell repertoires in COVID-19. Study-wide background: The United States, Italy and Spain supplied acute and convalescent COVID-19 samples.

The assay was immunoSEQ multiplex PCR, and TCRdb's table has in-frame clones only and misses some. Counted here are some 60,000 clones, roughly 80% occurring once; the ten biggest clones make up 10% to 15%. Germline loops: CDR1 GTSNPN, CDR2 SVGIG (reference sequence). This CDR3 spans 14 amino acids. Between the trimmed V and J ends, which lost 8 bases and 6 bases, there was a span of 20 bases. Specimen: peripheral blood. The chain uses TRBV30 and TRBJ2-1; tentatively, D is TRBD1 (5 bases). The clonotype comes from a human donor in a cohort sampled during active COVID-19. CDR3 DNA: TGTGCCAGCCAAGGGGCAGGGTCGGGCAATGAGCAGTTCTTC. Its protein product is CASQGAGSGNEQFF.